A single sample is the source of the 11 T cell receptor beta chains below, sequenced in a study of blood T cell repertoires in COVID-19. Libraries were prepared by immunoSEQ multiplex PCR; TCRdb keeps only in-frame clonotypes and omits some of them. The table shows a few hundred thousand clones, with 65% to 90% occurring only once. The specimen sequenced was PBMCs or T cells enriched from blood (not recorded which). These receptors were obtained from a middle-aged woman with acute COVID-19.

The rearrangement links TRBV19 to TRBJ2-5; D possibly corresponds to TRBD1 (5 bases). Trimming took off 6 bases at V and 4 bases at J, with 15 bases between the two ends. Looked up from germline, CDR1 is LNHDA and CDR2 is SQIVND (reference sequence). The CDR3 consists of 14 residues. CDR3 DNA: TGTGCCAGTAGCATCAACAGGTTGGGAGAGACCCAGTACTTC. Its protein product is CASSINRLGETQYF.

The V and J genes are TRBV12-3 or TRBV12-4 and TRBJ2-1; D gene unclear. CDR3 size: 11 residues. Trimming stripped 6 bases from V and 6 bases from J, with 6 bases between. CDR3 sequence: CASSMSNEQFF. The CDR3 coding sequence is TGTGCCAGCAGCATGAGCAATGAGCAGTTCTTC.

The chain employs TRBV6-5 and TRBJ2-7, with 7 bases aligning to TRBD1. The germline V gene has CDR1 MNHEY and CDR2 SVGAGI. With V trimmed by 9 bases and J by 0 bases, 5 bases remained unmatched. This CDR3 region has 13 residues. CDR3 DNA: TGTGCCAGTCAGGGGGTATCCTCCTACGAGCAGTACTTC. Amino acids: CASQGVSSYEQYF.

The V gene is TRBV7-2, the J gene TRBJ2-3; D perhaps matches TRBD1 (5 bases). Germline V gene data show CDR1 as SGHTA and CDR2 as FQGNSA. CDR3 length equals 15 residues. The ends were cut back, 5 bases at V and 1 base at J, with 13 bases in the middle. In DNA form, the CDR3 reads TGTGCCAGCAGCCCAGAAGGGGTAGGCACAGATACGCAGTATTTT. Residues: CASSPEGVGTDTQYF.

The chain has TRBV27 and TRBJ1-2; 9 bases fit TRBD1. In germline, CDR1 is MNHEY, CDR2 SMNVEV (reference sequence). V was clipped by 5 bases and J by 6 bases; unmatched bases: 10. The CDR3 covers 15 residues. CDR3 DNA: TGTGCCAGCAGTCTCGCCGGGACAGGGCTGAATGGCTACACCTTC. As protein: CASSLAGTGLNGYTF.

In its sample, this clone was seen many times. CDR3 residues: CASSLRETPGSQFF. The CDR3, as DNA: TGTGCCAGCAGCTTGCGGGAGACTCCCGGATCGCAGTTCTTC. The chain combines TRBV7-9 with TRBJ2-1; 7 bases match TRBD2. In germline, CDR1 is SEHNR, CDR2 FQNEAQ (reference sequence). CDR3 length: 14 residues. The V segment lost 3 bases and the J segment 12 bases; nucleotides outside the gene matches: 11.

The rearrangement joins TRBV6-5 to TRBJ2-1, with D possibly matching TRBD1 (8 bases). Germline assignment: CDR1 MNHEY and CDR2 SVGAGI. Trimming took off 7 bases at V and 7 bases at J, with 14 bases between the two ends. The CDR3 spans 13 residues. CDR3 sequence reads: CASIPQGGNEQFF. Here the CDR3 DNA reads TGTGCCAGCATCCCACAGGGGGGGAATGAGCAGTTCTTC.

The gene calls are TRBV14 and TRBJ1-1; TRBD1 matches at 9 bases. Germline lookup yields CDR1 SGHDN and CDR2 FVKESK. This CDR3 has 15 residues. The ends lost 1 base at V and 6 bases at J; junction bases unmatched: 6. The CDR3 nucleotides read TGTGCCAGCAGCCAAGGGGGACAGGGTAATTCTGAAGCTTTCTTT. It codes for CASSQGGQGNSEAFF.

The gene calls are TRBV27 and TRBJ1-1; D is uncertain. Trimming removed 3 bases from V and 0 bases from J, with 17 bases in between. The CDR3 consists of 17 residues. CDR1 is MNHEY and CDR2 is SMNVEV in the germline V gene (reference sequence). The CDR3 DNA reads TGTGCCAGCAGTTTTGTCCCCAGGTCAGACATGAACACTGAAGCTTTCTTT. This gives the protein CASSFVPRSDMNTEAFF.

The chain carries TRBV7-9 and TRBJ2-1, with 9 bases that match TRBD2. CDR1 is SEHNR and CDR2 is FQNEAQ in the germline V gene (reference sequence). J gave up 12 bases and V 5 bases, and 14 bases lay outside the gene matches. The CDR3 spans 15 residues. CDR3 DNA: TGTGCCAGCAGCGACAACGGACTAGCGCCCCATCGGCAGTTCTTC. Encoded protein: CASSDNGLAPHRQFF.

This chain connects TRBV7-6 to TRBJ1-3; tentative D call: TRBD1 (6 bases). CDR1 is SGHVS, CDR2 FNYEAQ, per germline. With 0 bases removed from V and 4 bases from J, the gap between germline ends came to 13 bases. This CDR3 region has 16 residues. The CDR3 nucleotides are TGTGCCAGCAGCTTAGCAAAGGGGGGGCACGGAAACACCATATATTTT. This codes for CASSLAKGGHGNTIYF.